One and the same sample provided the 17 T cell receptor beta chains below, sequenced in a study of cytomegalovirus exposure and HLA in healthy donors. Vbeta (60) and Jbeta (13) primers were used in the PCR. This table comes from immunoSEQ multiplex PCR, and its TCRdb copy is limited to in-frame clones, with some not included. The sample lists some 80,000 clones, over 70% occurring once. Sequencing was carried out using PBMCs. These receptors were taken from a man aged 35 to 55 in good health and CMV-seronegative.

The rearrangement joins TRBV7-3 to TRBJ2-2; TRBD2 is a possible D gene (6 bases). The CDR3 runs 14 residues. Trimming cost V 5 bases and J 7 bases, with 14 bases left between them. Germline V gives CDR1 SGHTA, CDR2 FQGTGA. CDR3 DNA sequence: TGTGCCAGCAGCCTCGGCGGGGTCGGCGGGGAGCTGTTTTTT. Its protein product is CASSLGGVGGELFF.

This chain connects TRBV5-5 to TRBJ2-7; D is possibly TRBD1 (6 bases). The length of the CDR3 is 14 residues. V was trimmed by 3 bases and J by 0 bases, leaving 10 bases between them. Germline V gene lookup returns CDR1 SGHKS and CDR2 YYEKEE (reference sequence). This CDR3 reads CASSSPDSSYEQYF. DNA of the CDR3: TGTGCCAGCAGCTCCCCGGACAGCTCCTACGAGCAGTACTTC.

V usage is TRBV29-1 and J usage is TRBJ1-1; TRBD1 matches 9 bases. This CDR3 is 15 amino acids long. V shed 2 bases and J 0 bases; nucleotides not matched to a gene: 4. Germline CDR1 is SQVTM and CDR2 is ANQGSEA. The CDR3 here is CSVETGQGMNTEAFF. The CDR3 DNA sequence: TGCAGCGTTGAAACCGGACAGGGGATGAACACTGAAGCTTTCTTT.

This sequence joins TRBV11-2 and TRBJ1-1; no reliable D call. This CDR3 contains 15 residues. V was pared by 3 bases and J by 1 base, with 12 bases between. CDR1 is SGHAT, CDR2 FQNNGV, per germline. CDR3 sequence reads: CASSLTPGGNTEAFF. CDR3 sequence (DNA): TGTGCCAGCAGCTTGACCCCGGGTGGGAACACTGAAGCTTTCTTT.

This chain links TRBV6-1 with TRBJ2-1; 8 nucleotides align to TRBD2. Germline V gene data show CDR1 as MNHNS and CDR2 as SASEGT. Trimming at V came to 8 bases and at J to 5 bases, leaving 11 bases not matched to a gene. There are 15 residues in the CDR3. The chain's CDR3 is CASAGSTSGNNEQFF. The DNA for the CDR3 is TGTGCCAGCGCTGGTAGTACTAGCGGAAACAATGAGCAGTTCTTC.

The J gene is TRBJ1-1, the V gene TRBV19, with D tentatively TRBD1 (6 bases). CDR3 size: 14 residues. Germline loops: CDR1 LNHDA, CDR2 SQIVND (reference sequence). The V and J ends lost 3 bases and 1 base respectively, with 9 bases between them. In nucleotides, the CDR3 is TGTGCCAGTAGTATCCAGGGGCAGAACACTGAAGCTTTCTTT. It is translated as CASSIQGQNTEAFF.

The rearrangement uses TRBV2 and TRBJ2-7; TRBD1 matches at 9 bases. Unmatched junction bases numbered 2, after V lost 6 bases and J lost 5 bases. Germline V gene data show CDR1 as SNHLY and CDR2 as FYNNEI. The CDR3 is 12 residues long. The CDR3 region is CASSRDRDEQYF. The CDR3 DNA is TGTGCCAGCAGCCGGGACAGGGACGAGCAGTACTTC.

This chain uses TRBV28 with TRBJ2-1; 10 bases line up with TRBD1. Germline CDR1 MDHEN, CDR2 SYDVKM. V shed 2 bases and J 9 bases; nucleotides not matched to a gene: 10. The CDR3 runs to 16 residues. The CDR3 coding sequence is TGTGCCAGCAGTTTAGGTGCCGGGACAGGGGTGGGTGAGCAGTTCTTC. The encoded protein is CASSLGAGTGVGEQFF.

The chain joins TRBV5-1 to TRBJ2-7; D call uncertain. Trimming pared 0 bases from V and 1 base from J, leaving 8 bases between. The CDR3 contains 14 residues. Germline CDR1 reads SGHRS; CDR2 reads YFSETQ. CDR3 loop: CASSLGSPSYEQYF. DNA of the CDR3: TGCGCCAGCAGCTTGGGTAGCCCTTCCTACGAGCAGTACTTC.

CDR3 amino acids: CASSIGQGNTEAFF. CDR3 in DNA: TGTGCCAGTAGTATCGGACAGGGGAACACTGAAGCTTTCTTT. The chain couples TRBV19 to TRBJ1-1, with 8 nucleotides matching TRBD1. The V gene end was trimmed by 3 bases and the J gene end by 1 base; junction bases not matched to a gene: 1. CDR3 length: 14 residues. CDR1 is LNHDA and CDR2 is SQIVND in the germline V gene (reference sequence).

The genes are TRBV28 and TRBJ2-7; no reliable D call. From germline, CDR1 is MDHEN and CDR2 SYDVKM. V dropped 3 bases and J dropped 12 bases, with 12 bases sitting between them. The CDR3 loop spans 11 amino acids. The chain's CDR3 is CASSFEKLTYF. In DNA form, the CDR3 reads TGTGCCAGCAGTTTCGAGAAACTCACGTACTTC.

This clone was counted only a few times. The chain recombines TRBV7-8 with TRBJ1-1; D is possibly TRBD1 (5 bases). The germline gives CDR1 SGHVS, CDR2 FQNEAQ. This CDR3 spans 13 amino acids. Trimming removed 5 bases at V and 2 bases at J, with 9 bases between. The CDR3 region has the DNA TGTGCCAGCAGCAAAGGGGTTAACACTGAAGCTTTCTTT. Protein: CASSKGVNTEAFF.

The chain is built from TRBV19 and TRBJ2-2, with D unclear. The V and J ends lost 3 bases and 0 bases respectively, with 14 bases between them. This CDR3 region has 17 residues. Per the germline V gene, CDR1 is LNHDA and CDR2 is SQIVND (reference sequence). CDR3 coding DNA: TGTGCCAGTAGTATCGATAGTACCCTAGCGAACACCGGGGAGCTGTTTTTT. Protein sequence: CASSIDSTLANTGELFF.

This rearrangement joins TRBV18 to TRBJ2-5; 9 nucleotides line up with TRBD2. This CDR3 spans 15 amino acids. Germline V gene lookup returns CDR1 KGHSH and CDR2 LQKENI. The V gene end was trimmed by 3 bases and the J gene end by 5 bases; junction bases not matched to a gene: 7. CDR3 protein: CASSPPGTSLETQYF. The CDR3, as DNA: TGTGCCAGCTCACCCCCCGGGACTAGCTTGGAGACCCAGTACTTC.

The chain couples TRBV28 to TRBJ1-2; 7 bases align to TRBD1. CDR1 and CDR2 from the germline V gene are MDHEN and SYDVKM. J lost 1 base, V lost 3 bases, and 5 bases had no gene match. The CDR3 is made up of 15 amino acids. The CDR3 loop reads CASSFDDRDNYGYTF. The CDR3 nucleotides read TGTGCCAGCAGTTTTGATGACAGGGATAACTATGGCTACACCTTC.

The chain couples TRBV7-9 to TRBJ2-7, with D possibly TRBD2 on 5 matching bases. V shed 1 base and J shed 3 bases, with 16 bases lying between them. Germline V gives CDR1 SEHNR, CDR2 FQNEAQ (reference sequence). The CDR3 runs to 16 residues. The CDR3 DNA sequence: TGTGCCAGCAGCTTAGGAGGTCGGGGAACCCTCTACGAGCAGTACTTC. It specifies CASSLGGRGTLYEQYF.

In its sample, this clone was seen a few times. The chain uses TRBV27 and TRBJ2-7; D perhaps matches TRBD1 (6 bases). CDR1 and CDR2 (germline): MNHEY, SMNVEV (reference sequence). V lost 2 bases, J lost 1 base, and 15 bases lay in between. This CDR3 is built from 16 residues. Here the CDR3 DNA reads TGTGCCAGCAGTTTACAACCGGGACAAGTTTCCTACGAGCAGTACTTC. Translation gives CASSLQPGQVSYEQYF.